A few counts support the clone carrying this T cell receptor beta chain. What it recognizes is unknown. This record comes from a study of regulatory T cells in long-lasting Graves disease. Sample time point: persistent/refractory GD, antithyroid drugs over 5 years with positive TRAb. PBMCs provided the RNA from which the TCR library was made. Criteria from the American Thyroid Association guidelines were applied to diagnose Graves' disease. One endocrinology department in Xi'an, China, was where patients came from. To make TCR beta libraries, researchers used iRepertoire HTBI primers and Arm-PCR of CDR3 regions. TCRdb reprocessed the multiplex PCR reads with MiXCR, giving one entry per CDR3 protein. The sample lists a few hundred thousand distinct CDR3 sequences, roughly 24% occurring once. General observations from the study: The persistent group shared 3,000 or so public clonotypes, more than the 966 shared by new patients.

J was trimmed by 4 bases and V by 0 bases; bases with no gene match: 14. CDR3 length equals 18 residues. CDR1 is MGHDK, CDR2 SYGVNS, per germline. This clonotype was sampled from a woman aged 40-49 years with Graves disease. Sample: peripheral blood mononuclear cells (PBMCs), taken when the disease was refractory, from a patient treated with antithyroid drugs. The J gene is TRBJ2-5, the V gene TRBV25-1; 7 positions agree with TRBD2. The CDR3 DNA reads as TGTGCCAGCAGTGAATATCCCGTGGTAGGGCGCGGGGGAGAGACCCAGTACTTC. Protein sequence: CASSEYPVVGRGGETQYF.